The TCR beta chain described here comes from a study of CD8 T cells in ankylosing spondylitis. CDR3 length: 15 amino acids. Germline V lookup: CDR1 SGHRS, CDR2 YFSETQ. Deletions cut 3 bases from V and 5 bases from J, with 17 bases between. TCRdb itself ran the 5' RACE reads through MiXCR, one entry per CDR3 protein. This table holds 300,000 to 350,000 distinct CDR3 sequences, under 15% found once. The sequenced sample consisted of blood, either unsorted or a sorted T cell fraction (not recorded which). The chain has TRBV5-1 and TRBJ2-5; no clear D. The receptor comes from a male donor with ankylosing spondylitis or in good health (not recorded which). The CDR3: CASSSRAKTVETQYF. As DNA, the CDR3 is TGCGCCAGCAGCTCAAGGGCCAAGACGGTTGAGACCCAGTACTTC.